These 21 T cell receptor beta chains came from one sample sequenced in a study of CD8+CD57+ T cells in acquired aplastic anemia listed by TCRdb under 2018. Sequencing used an Illumina HiSeq 2000. TCR beta VDJ combination and CDR3 sequence profiling used genomic DNA as the template. TCRdb took the public reads, trimmed them with fastp at Q25, ran MiXCR for clone calling and kept in-frame beta chains. Entries that share a CDR3 protein sequence are merged under the most common genes and DNA. The sample data list about 120,000 distinct CDR3 sequences, and 45% to 60% of these were observed just once. In total, the top ten clones hold roughly 28% of the sample. Expansion of CD8+CD57+ cells had been shown by flow cytometry in the patients chosen for sequencing. Sequencing was performed on sorted CD4+, CD8+, or CD8+CD57+ T cells (not recorded which) from PBMCs. These receptors were obtained from a human donor with aplastic anemia.

As for this clonotype: At one end, the junction sequence differs from germline, possibly due to a read error. V and J are TRBV20-1 and TRBJ1-6; TRBD1 is a possible D gene (5 bases). The V gene's germline CDR1 is DFQATT and CDR2 SNEGSKA (reference sequence). The CDR3 contains 12 residues. The CDR3 region is CSGTRAGVRPLF. In DNA form, the CDR3 reads TGCAGTGGAACGAGAGCGGGGGTACGCCCCCTCTTT.

This clonotype was seen repeatedly, ten times or more. The CDR3 region is CASLPRRGRESEAFF. The CDR3 DNA follows: TGCGCCAGCCTGCCCCGTCGGGGTAGAGAATCGGAAGCTTTCTTT. V is TRBV4-1 and J is TRBJ1-1; D unclear. CDR1 is MGHRA, CDR2 YSYEKL, per germline. The CDR3 extends over 15 amino acids. Trimming shortened V by 8 bases and J by 8 bases, and 24 bases separated the two germline ends.

In its sample, this clonotype was seen a few times. This rearrangement joins TRBV20-1 to TRBJ1-1, with D possibly TRBD1 on 5 matching bases. The CDR3 extends over 14 amino acids. The germline gives CDR1 DFQATT, CDR2 SNEGSKA (reference sequence). Trimming shortened V by 5 bases and J by 0 bases, and 13 bases separated the two germline ends. As DNA, the CDR3 is TGCAGTGCTTTCCGGGACGGACTGAACACTGAAGCTTTCTTT. Its protein product is CSAFRDGLNTEAFF.

A word on this clonotype: Germline and junction disagree at one end, which may indicate a read error. CDR3 nucleotides: TGTGCCACCAGTGATTTCAGGGGCAATCAGCCCCGGCATTTT. It yields the protein CATSDFRGNQPRHF. The rearrangement uses TRBV24-1 and TRBJ1-5, with D possibly TRBD1 on 6 matching bases. The CDR3 totals 14 residues. Looked up from germline, CDR1 is KGHDR and CDR2 is SFDVKD.

The V and J genes are TRBV11-2 and TRBJ2-3; tentatively, D is TRBD1 or TRBD2 (6 bases each). The V gene's germline CDR1 is SGHAT and CDR2 FQNNGV. The CDR3 spans 16 residues. V was cut by 2 bases and J by 0 bases, with 12 bases left in between. The CDR3: CASSLMGGASTDTQYF. CDR3 in DNA: TGTGCCAGCAGCTTAATGGGGGGCGCTAGCACAGATACGCAGTATTTT.

J is TRBJ2-7 and V is TRBV10-3; D might be TRBD2 (6 bases). This CDR3 has 13 amino acids. Germline V lookup: CDR1 ENHRY, CDR2 SYGVKD. Trimming pared 10 bases from V and 2 bases from J, leaving 15 bases between. In DNA, the CDR3 is TGTGCCAGCGGATTAGCGGCACCCTACGAGCAGTACTTC. It specifies CASGLAAPYEQYF.

The chain links TRBV9 to TRBJ1-2, with unresolved D. Germline V gene data show CDR1 as SGDLS and CDR2 as YYNGEE. V dropped 0 bases and J dropped 8 bases, with 11 bases sitting between them. The CDR3 length is 13 residues. The CDR3 loop reads CASSVASQAGYTF. In nucleotides, the CDR3 is TGTGCCAGCAGCGTAGCAAGCCAAGCGGGCTACACCTTC.

This clonotype was recorded many times. The V gene is TRBV15, the J gene TRBJ1-5, with D possibly being TRBD1 (5 bases). This CDR3 contains 18 residues. Deletions cut 0 bases from V and 2 bases from J, with 17 bases between. CDR1 is LNHNV, CDR2 YYDKDF, per germline (reference sequence). CDR3: CATSRDSNTGEGNQPQHF. CDR3 DNA: TGTGCCACCAGCAGAGACTCGAATACAGGTGAGGGCAATCAGCCCCAGCATTTT.

This chain connects TRBV7-2 to TRBJ2-7; D is unclear. The V gene lost 5 bases and the J gene lost 7 bases, with 21 bases spanning the gap. This CDR3 is built from 15 residues. Germline V lookup: CDR1 SGHTA, CDR2 FQGNSA. CDR3 sequence reads: CASSPDVERLREQYF. Written as DNA, the CDR3 is TGTGCCAGCAGCCCCGACGTGGAGCGCTTAAGGGAGCAGTACTTC.

This clonotype was counted at least ten times. The chain is built from TRBV12-3 or TRBV12-4 and TRBJ1-1, with D possibly being TRBD1 (6 bases). V gave up 5 bases and J gave up 9 bases, with 10 bases separating them. The CDR3 extends over 11 amino acids. The CDR3 loop reads CASSKGDKAFF. The CDR3 region has the DNA TGTGCCAGCAGTAAAGGGGACAAAGCTTTCTTT.

This rearrangement joins TRBV20-1 to TRBJ2-5; 7 bases align to TRBD2. Germline-derived CDR1 and CDR2 are DFQATT and SNEGSKA (reference sequence). CDR3 length equals 15 residues. J gave up 0 bases and V 1 base, and 5 bases lay outside the gene matches. This chain's CDR3 is CSARVGGTNQETQYF. For the CDR3, the DNA is TGCAGTGCTAGAGTGGGAGGGACTAACCAAGAGACCCAGTACTTC.

Only a few counts were recorded for this clonotype. The chain joins TRBV29-1 to TRBJ2-5, with D perhaps assigned TRBD1 or TRBD2 (6 bases each). CDR1 SQVTM and CDR2 ANQGSEA come from the germline V gene. This CDR3 is built from 13 residues. Trimming shortened V by 7 bases and J by 4 bases, and 16 bases separated the two germline ends. The CDR3 nucleotides read TGCAGCGGGCTGCGAGGGGGGATAGAGACCCAGTACTTC. Amino acids: CSGLRGGIETQYF.

V and J are TRBV7-9 and TRBJ2-1; D is ambiguous. Germline assignment: CDR1 SEHNR and CDR2 FQNEAQ (reference sequence). Trimming removed 0 bases at V and 10 bases at J, with 4 bases between. The CDR3 sequence is 11 residues long. This CDR3 reads CASSLAYEQFF. DNA of the CDR3: TGTGCCAGCAGCTTAGCCTACGAGCAGTTCTTC.

J is TRBJ1-5 and V is TRBV11-1; D is unresolved. The CDR3 runs to 16 residues. Germline V lookup: CDR1 SGHAT, CDR2 FQDESV (reference sequence). Trimming removed 0 bases from V and 3 bases from J, with 12 bases in between. The CDR3 region is CASSLAPGPDNQPQHF. CDR3 coding DNA: TGTGCCAGCAGCTTAGCCCCCGGGCCTGACAATCAGCCCCAGCATTTT.

The V and J genes are TRBV7-3 and TRBJ1-2; 9 bases match TRBD1. CDR1 is SGHTA and CDR2 is FQGTGA in the germline V gene. The V gene end was trimmed by 5 bases and the J gene end by 3 bases; junction bases not matched to a gene: 4. There are 14 residues in the CDR3. CDR3 bases: TGTGCCAGCAGCCGGGGACAGGGAGACTATGGCTACACCTTC. Amino acid sequence: CASSRGQGDYGYTF.

This chain links TRBV20-1 with TRBJ2-7; TRBD2 matches 7 bases. V dropped 3 bases and J dropped 7; count of bases not matched to a gene: 21. The V gene's germline CDR1 is DFQATT and CDR2 SNEGSKA (reference sequence). This CDR3 region has 17 residues. The CDR3 DNA sequence: TGCAGTGCTAGTCTCGGCGGGAGTTATGGGGCTACATGGGAGCAGTACTTC. Its translation: CSASLGGSYGATWEQYF.

For this clonotype: One base away lies a much larger clone, so this may be a sequencing read error. The V call is TRBV5-1, the J call TRBJ2-1, with D perhaps given as TRBD1 or TRBD2 (5 bases each). The germline V gene has CDR1 SGHRS and CDR2 YFSETQ. The V end was cut by 5 bases, the J end by 10 bases, with 19 bases between. CDR3 length: 14 amino acids. The CDR3 nucleotides read TGCGCCAGCAGACTTACCCCCGGGACCCAGGAGCAGTTCTTC. This gives the protein CASRLTPGTQEQFF.

This chain links TRBV3-1 with TRBJ2-3; D may be TRBD2 (6 bases). CDR3 length equals 16 residues. Germline CDR1 LGHDT, CDR2 YNNKEL (reference sequence). Trimming removed 2 bases at V and 2 bases at J, with 14 bases between. As DNA, the CDR3 is TGTGCCAGCAGCCAAACGGACTATGAAGCCACAGATACGCAGTATTTT. Translated: CASSQTDYEATDTQYF.

The chain recombines TRBV2 with TRBJ1-2; tentatively, D is TRBD1 (5 bases). CDR1 and CDR2 (germline): SNHLY, FYNNEI. V lost 7 bases to trimming and J lost 6 bases, with 15 bases between them. The CDR3 covers 13 residues. CDR3 nucleotide sequence: TGTGCCAGCATGGAGCAGGGCAACAATGGCTACACCTTC. This encodes CASMEQGNNGYTF.

V usage is TRBV2 and J usage is TRBJ1-1; D not certain. Germline CDR1 and CDR2: SNHLY and FYNNEI. The CDR3 totals 14 residues. Trimming cost V 5 bases and J 0 bases, with 10 bases left between them. CDR3 nucleotides: TGTGCCAGCAGTAGTCGCCTAATGAACACTGAAGCTTTCTTT. Translation gives CASSSRLMNTEAFF.

There are many counts of this clonotype. The chain is built from TRBV7-9 and TRBJ1-2; 10 nucleotides agree with TRBD1. Unmatched junction bases numbered 3, after V lost 8 bases and J lost 3 bases. Germline V gives CDR1 SEHNR, CDR2 FQNEAQ (reference sequence). CDR3 length: 13 amino acids. The CDR3 sequence is CASRDRGHYGYTF. For the CDR3, the DNA is TGTGCCAGCCGGGACAGGGGTCACTATGGCTACACCTTC. The full variable domain, rest sourced from reference TRBV7-9 and TRBJ1-2, is DTGVSQNPRHKITKRGQNVTFRCDPISEHNRLYWYRQTLGQGPEFLTYFQNEAQLEKSRLLSDRFSAERPKGSFSTLEIQRTEQGDSAMYLCASRDRGHYGYTFGSGTRLTVV.